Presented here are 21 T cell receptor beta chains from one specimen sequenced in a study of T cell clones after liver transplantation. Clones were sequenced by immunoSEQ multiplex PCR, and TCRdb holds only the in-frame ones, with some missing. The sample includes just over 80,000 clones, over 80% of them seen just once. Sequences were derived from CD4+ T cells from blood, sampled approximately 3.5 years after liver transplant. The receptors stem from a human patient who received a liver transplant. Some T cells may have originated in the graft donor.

CDR3 bases: TGTGCCAGTAGTCCTGCGAATCAGCCCCAGCATTTT. It specifies CASSPANQPQHF. The chain links TRBV19 to TRBJ1-5; D is unclear. CDR1 is LNHDA, CDR2 SQIVND, per germline (reference sequence). The CDR3 spans 12 residues. V gave up 5 bases and J gave up 4 bases, with 6 bases separating them.

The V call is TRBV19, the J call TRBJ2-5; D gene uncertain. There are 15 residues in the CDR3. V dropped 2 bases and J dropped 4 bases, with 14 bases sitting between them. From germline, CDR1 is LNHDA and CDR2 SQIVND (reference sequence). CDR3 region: CASSISWVSIETQYF. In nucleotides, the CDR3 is TGTGCCAGTAGTATATCCTGGGTTTCAATAGAGACCCAGTACTTC.

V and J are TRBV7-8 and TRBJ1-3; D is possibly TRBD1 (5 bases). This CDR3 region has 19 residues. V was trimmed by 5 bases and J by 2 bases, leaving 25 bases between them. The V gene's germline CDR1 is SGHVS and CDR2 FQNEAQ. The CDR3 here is CASSTRALRLGGTGNTIYF. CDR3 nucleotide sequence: TGTGCCAGCAGCACCAGGGCCTTAAGGCTCGGCGGGACTGGAAACACCATATATTTT.

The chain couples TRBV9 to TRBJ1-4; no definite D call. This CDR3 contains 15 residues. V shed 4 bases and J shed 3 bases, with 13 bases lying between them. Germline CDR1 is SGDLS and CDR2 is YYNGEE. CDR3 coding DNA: TGTGCCAGCAGCCGCGGGGTAACACCTAATGAAAAACTGTTTTTT. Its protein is CASSRGVTPNEKLFF.

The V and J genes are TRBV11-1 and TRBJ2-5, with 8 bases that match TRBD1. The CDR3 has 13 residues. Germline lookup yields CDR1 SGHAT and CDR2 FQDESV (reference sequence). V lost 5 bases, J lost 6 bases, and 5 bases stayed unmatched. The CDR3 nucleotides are TGTGCCAGCAGCCCCGACAGGGGACAGACCCAGTACTTC. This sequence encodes CASSPDRGQTQYF.

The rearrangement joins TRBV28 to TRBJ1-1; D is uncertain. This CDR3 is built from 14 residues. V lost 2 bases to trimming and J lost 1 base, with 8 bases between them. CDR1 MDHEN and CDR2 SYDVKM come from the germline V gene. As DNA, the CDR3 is TGTGCCAGCAGTTTAAAGCGGCGGAACACTGAAGCTTTCTTT. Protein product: CASSLKRRNTEAFF.

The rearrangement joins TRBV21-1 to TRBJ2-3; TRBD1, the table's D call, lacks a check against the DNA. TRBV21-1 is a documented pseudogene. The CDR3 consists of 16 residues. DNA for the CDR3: TGTGCCAGCAGCAACGCCGGGGACAGTTGGACAGATACGCAGTATTTT. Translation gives CASSNAGDSWTDTQYF.

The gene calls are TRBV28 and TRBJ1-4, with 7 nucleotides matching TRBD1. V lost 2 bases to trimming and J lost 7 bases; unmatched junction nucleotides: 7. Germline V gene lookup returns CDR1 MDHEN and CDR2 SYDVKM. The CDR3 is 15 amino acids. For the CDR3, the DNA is TGTGCCAGCAGTTTAGGTGGGCAGGGGGGTGAAAAACTGTTTTTT. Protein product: CASSLGGQGGEKLFF.

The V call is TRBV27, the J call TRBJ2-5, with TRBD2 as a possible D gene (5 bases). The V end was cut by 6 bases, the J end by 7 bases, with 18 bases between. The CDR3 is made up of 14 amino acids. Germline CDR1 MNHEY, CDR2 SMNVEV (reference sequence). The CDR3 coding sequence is TGTGCCAGCAGAAACTCCTTCCGAGAGGGGACCCAGTACTTC. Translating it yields CASRNSFREGTQYF.

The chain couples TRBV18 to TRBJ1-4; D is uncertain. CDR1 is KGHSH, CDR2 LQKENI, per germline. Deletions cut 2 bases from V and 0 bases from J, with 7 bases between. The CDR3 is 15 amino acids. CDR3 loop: CASSPVTSTNEKLFF. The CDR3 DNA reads TGTGCCAGCTCACCAGTTACCTCAACTAATGAAAAACTGTTTTTT.

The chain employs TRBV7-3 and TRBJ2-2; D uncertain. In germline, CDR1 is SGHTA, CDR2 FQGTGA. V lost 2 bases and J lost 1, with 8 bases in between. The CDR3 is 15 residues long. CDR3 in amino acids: CASSLQARNTGELFF. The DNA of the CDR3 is TGTGCCAGCAGCTTACAAGCGAGGAACACCGGGGAGCTGTTTTTT.

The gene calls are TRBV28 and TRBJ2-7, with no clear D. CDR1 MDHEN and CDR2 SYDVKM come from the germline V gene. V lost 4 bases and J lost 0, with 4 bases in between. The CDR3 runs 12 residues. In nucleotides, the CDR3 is TGTGCCAGCAGTTCCCGCTCCTACGAGCAGTACTTC. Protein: CASSSRSYEQYF.

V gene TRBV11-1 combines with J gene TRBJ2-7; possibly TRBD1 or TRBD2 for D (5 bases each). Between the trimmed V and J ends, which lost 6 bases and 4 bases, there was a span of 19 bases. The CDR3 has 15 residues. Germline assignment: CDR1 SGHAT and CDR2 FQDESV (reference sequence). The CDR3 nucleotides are TGTGCCAGCAGTGACCAGGGACCTGGGCCGTACGAGCAGTACTTC. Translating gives CASSDQGPGPYEQYF.

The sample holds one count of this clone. The DNA for the CDR3 is TGCGCCAGCATAGGCAGCGCGGGAGGAAACACCATATATTTT. Protein: CASIGSAGGNTIYF. The rearrangement joins TRBV10-2 to TRBJ1-3; D not certain. V lost 7 bases and J lost 4, with 14 bases in between. This CDR3 spans 14 amino acids. Germline V gene lookup returns CDR1 WSHSY and CDR2 SAAADI.

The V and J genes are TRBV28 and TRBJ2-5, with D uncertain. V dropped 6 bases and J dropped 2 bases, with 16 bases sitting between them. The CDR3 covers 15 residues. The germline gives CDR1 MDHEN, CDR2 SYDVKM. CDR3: CASSLLSGQQETQYF. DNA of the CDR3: TGTGCCAGCAGCCTACTATCGGGTCAGCAAGAGACCCAGTACTTC.

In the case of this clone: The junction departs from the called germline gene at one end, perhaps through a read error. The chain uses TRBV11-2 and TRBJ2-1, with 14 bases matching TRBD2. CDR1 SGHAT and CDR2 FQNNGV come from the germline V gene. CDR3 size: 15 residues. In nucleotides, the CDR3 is TGTGCCAACAGCCTGGGACTAGCGGGAGAATATGAGCAGTTCTTC. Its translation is CANSLGLAGEYEQFF.

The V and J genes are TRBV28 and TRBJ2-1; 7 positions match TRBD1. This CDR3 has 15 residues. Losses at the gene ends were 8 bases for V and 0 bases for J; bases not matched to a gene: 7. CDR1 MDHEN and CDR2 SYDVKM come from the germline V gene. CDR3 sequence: CASEGSGGSYNEQFF. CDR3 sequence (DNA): TGTGCCAGCGAAGGGTCAGGGGGCTCCTACAATGAGCAGTTCTTC.

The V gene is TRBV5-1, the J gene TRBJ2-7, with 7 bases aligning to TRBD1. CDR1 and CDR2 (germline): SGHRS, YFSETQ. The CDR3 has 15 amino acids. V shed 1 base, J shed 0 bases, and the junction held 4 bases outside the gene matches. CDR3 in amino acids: CASSLSGGSSYEQYF. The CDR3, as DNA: TGCGCCAGCAGCTTGTCAGGGGGTAGCTCCTACGAGCAGTACTTC.

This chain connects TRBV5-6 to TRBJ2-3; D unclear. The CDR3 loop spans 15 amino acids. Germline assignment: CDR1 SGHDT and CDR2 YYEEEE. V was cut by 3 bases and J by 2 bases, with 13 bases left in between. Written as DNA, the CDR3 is TGTGCCAGCAGCTCGACCCTCTTGTTCACAGATACGCAGTATTTT. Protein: CASSSTLLFTDTQYF.

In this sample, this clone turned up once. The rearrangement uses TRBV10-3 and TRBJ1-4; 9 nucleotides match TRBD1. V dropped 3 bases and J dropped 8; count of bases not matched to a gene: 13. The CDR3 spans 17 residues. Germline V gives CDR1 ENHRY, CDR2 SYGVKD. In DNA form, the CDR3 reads TGTGCCATCAGTGAAAAAGGTCGGGGGACAGGGCGGGAAAAACTGTTTTTT. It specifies CAISEKGRGTGREKLFF.

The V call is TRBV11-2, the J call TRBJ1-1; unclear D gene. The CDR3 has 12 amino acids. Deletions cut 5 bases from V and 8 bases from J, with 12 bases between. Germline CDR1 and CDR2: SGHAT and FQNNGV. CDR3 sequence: CASSVRTVEAFF. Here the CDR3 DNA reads TGTGCCAGCAGCGTAAGGACTGTAGAAGCTTTCTTT.